Below, 7 T cell receptor beta chains from the same sample are listed, as sequenced in a study of cytomegalovirus exposure and HLA in healthy donors. Use of 60 Vbeta and 13 Jbeta primers characterized the PCR. Method: immunoSEQ multiplex PCR; TCRdb's copy keeps in-frame clones and lacks some. There are about 180,000 clones in the sample; 82% occur only once, and around 0.52% lies in the top ten. Sequenced: PBMCs. Source of these receptors: a woman between 45 and 60 years old in good health and CMV-seronegative.

This chain joins TRBV6-5 and TRBJ2-7, with TRBD1 identical over 8 bases. The germline V gene encodes CDR1 MNHEY and CDR2 SVGAGI. CDR3 length: 15 amino acids. Trimming took 5 bases from V and 9 from J; bases not matched to a gene: 15. The chain's CDR3 is CASSQTPGQAPRQYF. CDR3 DNA sequence: TGTGCCAGCAGTCAGACACCGGGACAGGCACCTCGGCAGTACTTC.

This clone appeared a single time. The chain joins TRBV7-9 to TRBJ2-3, with a possible D match to TRBD1 (6 bases). V was pared by 5 bases and J by 0 bases, with 9 bases between. Germline CDR1 is SEHNR and CDR2 is FQNEAQ (reference sequence). CDR3 length equals 14 residues. CDR3 coding DNA: TGTGCCAGCAGCATGACAGGTAGCACAGATACGCAGTATTTT. It encodes CASSMTGSTDTQYF.

The CDR3 sequence: CASSSGFGGSTGELFF. As DNA, the CDR3 is TGTGCCAGCAGCTCAGGATTCGGAGGGAGCACCGGGGAGCTGTTTTTT. The J gene is TRBJ2-2, the V gene TRBV11-2; D may be TRBD2 (6 bases). V dropped 4 bases and J dropped 4 bases, with 16 bases sitting between them. CDR3 size: 16 residues. Per germline, CDR1 SGHAT and CDR2 FQNNGV.

The chain carries TRBV6-5 and TRBJ1-2, with D perhaps matching TRBD1 (6 bases). Between the trimmed V and J ends, which lost 6 bases and 5 bases, there was a span of 13 bases. This CDR3 has 13 amino acids. Looked up from germline, CDR1 is MNHEY and CDR2 is SVGAGI. DNA of the CDR3: TGTGCCAGCAGAACAGGGTCTCGGTATGGCTACACCTTC. Amino acid sequence: CASRTGSRYGYTF.

The chain joins TRBV14 to TRBJ1-2; possibly TRBD1 for D (6 bases). There are 17 residues in the CDR3. Per germline, CDR1 SGHDN and CDR2 FVKESK. Trimming cost V 2 bases and J 5 bases, with 21 bases left between them. Here the CDR3 reads CASSQTNLNRVQYGYTF. CDR3 bases: TGTGCCAGCAGCCAAACCAACCTTAACAGGGTCCAGTATGGCTACACCTTC.

In DNA, the CDR3 is TGTGCCAGCAGCCCTAACTCTGGAAACACCATATATTTT. It translates to CASSPNSGNTIYF. The chain uses TRBV6-5 and TRBJ1-3; no reliable D call. The CDR3 extends over 13 amino acids. CDR1 is MNHEY and CDR2 is SVGAGI in the germline V gene. Trimming cost V 6 bases and J 0 bases, with 6 bases left between them.

The chain uses TRBV28 and TRBJ1-5; a weak D match, TRBD1 (5 bases). The CDR3 has 14 amino acids. Germline lookup yields CDR1 MDHEN and CDR2 SYDVKM. The V gene lost 6 bases and the J gene lost 4 bases, with 13 bases spanning the gap. CDR3 DNA: TGTGCCAGCAGACCACCCGGGGGAAATCAGCCCCAGCATTTT. This sequence encodes CASRPPGGNQPQHF. The full variable domain, with the rest looked up from reference TRBV28 and TRBJ1-5, is DVKVTQSSRYLVKRTGEKVFLECVQDMDHENMFWYRQDPGLGLRLIYFSYDVKMKEKGDIPEGYSVSREKKERFSLILESASTNQTSMYLCASRPPGGNQPQHFGDGTRLSIL.